Below are 25 T cell receptor beta chains sequenced from a single sample in a study of neurological immune-mediated disorders. TCRdb used MiXCR to reprocess the 5' RACE reads, holding one entry per CDR3 protein. The data contain tens of thousands of distinct CDR3 sequences, over 3.5% of them seen just once; the ten biggest clones take up under 2.5%. The sequenced material came from PBMCs. The source of these receptors is a woman between 45 and 65 years old with multiple sclerosis.

In its sample, this clonotype was seen many times. The chain employs TRBV20-1 and TRBJ2-1; a possible D gene is TRBD2 (5 bases). Germline V gene lookup returns CDR1 DFQATT and CDR2 SNEGSKA (reference sequence). Trimming pared 5 bases from V and 4 bases from J, leaving 15 bases between. The CDR3 contains 14 residues. CDR3 nucleotide sequence: TGCAGTGCTTATCCGGAGAGAGGGTACAATGAGCAGTTCTTC. Protein product: CSAYPERGYNEQFF.

This clonotype was recorded at least ten times. The CDR3 bases are TGTGCCAGCAGCGTACTCACCGGGACTGAGCAGTTCTTC. Residues: CASSVLTGTEQFF. The genes are TRBV11-3 and TRBJ2-1, with D perhaps TRBD1 or TRBD2 (5 bases each). The ends were cut back, 5 bases at V and 9 bases at J, with 14 bases in the middle. The germline gives CDR1 SGHNT, CDR2 YENEEA. CDR3 length equals 13 residues. Using reference TRBV11-3 and TRBJ2-1 for the parts outside the CDR3, the full variable domain is EAGVVQSPRYKIIEKKQPVAFWCNPISGHNTLYWYLQNLGQGPELLIRYENEEAVDDSQLPKDRFSAERLKGVDSTLKIQPAELGDSAVYLCASSVLTGTEQFFGPGTRLTVL.

This clonotype was observed many times. The CDR3 coding sequence is TGTGCCAGCAGCCCAGCCTACAATGAGCAGTTCTTC. Translated, it gives CASSPAYNEQFF. This chain links TRBV7-2 with TRBJ2-1; the D is unclear. The CDR3 is made up of 12 amino acids. CDR1 and CDR2 from the germline V gene are SGHTA and FQGNSA. V gave up 5 bases and J gave up 2 bases, with 4 bases separating them.

Only a few counts were recorded for this clonotype. CDR3 nucleotide sequence: TGCAGTGCTACCCCCGGACTGATCGGCTATGGCTACACCTTC. Protein sequence: CSATPGLIGYGYTF. J is TRBJ1-2 and V is TRBV20-1; no firm D call. This CDR3 is 14 amino acids long. CDR1 and CDR2 from the germline V gene are DFQATT and SNEGSKA (reference sequence). The V gene lost 4 bases and the J gene lost 4 bases, with 16 bases spanning the gap.

This clonotype was recorded many times. This chain links TRBV5-1 with TRBJ2-1; the match to TRBD2 covers 7 bases. The CDR3 consists of 16 residues. The ends lost 0 bases at V and 8 bases at J; junction bases unmatched: 11. Looked up from germline, CDR1 is SGHRS and CDR2 is YFSETQ. CDR3 nucleotide sequence: TGCGCCAGCAGCTTGGTTGGGCTAGCGGTGGTAGATGAGCAGTTCTTC. Amino acids: CASSLVGLAVVDEQFF.

In its sample, this clonotype was seen many times. This chain links TRBV12-3 or TRBV12-4 with TRBJ2-4; D gene ambiguous. The CDR3 has 12 amino acids. The V and J ends lost 10 bases and 0 bases respectively, with 7 bases between them. The CDR3 DNA reads as TGTGCCACCAGACCAGCCAAAAACATTCAGTACTTC. It codes for CATRPAKNIQYF.

This clonotype has ten or more counts. This rearrangement joins TRBV10-3 to TRBJ1-1, with D unclear. Between the trimmed V and J ends, which lost 3 bases and 1 base, there was a span of 9 bases. This CDR3 contains 14 residues. CDR1 is ENHRY, CDR2 SYGVKD, per germline. This CDR3 is CAISDGRRNTEAFF. In DNA form, the CDR3 reads TGTGCCATCAGTGATGGCAGAAGGAACACTGAAGCTTTCTTT.

This clonotype was recorded many times. V gene TRBV12-3 or TRBV12-4 combines with J gene TRBJ1-1; D remains unclear. The CDR3 is 13 amino acids. Trimming removed 3 bases from V and 0 bases from J, with 5 bases in between. CDR3 DNA sequence: TGTGCCAGCAGTTTTGATATGAACACTGAAGCTTTCTTT. It translates to CASSFDMNTEAFF.

The table lists this clonotype with many counts. The gene calls are TRBV5-1 and TRBJ1-4, with D unclear. The V end was cut by 1 base, the J end by 3 bases, with 10 bases between. The germline V gene has CDR1 SGHRS and CDR2 YFSETQ. The CDR3 has 15 residues. The CDR3 is CASSLLAGSNEKLFF. The CDR3 coding sequence is TGCGCCAGCAGCTTGTTGGCAGGTTCTAATGAAAAACTGTTTTTT.

In its sample, this clonotype was seen many times. The junction does not match germline at one end; this may be a read error. The chain carries TRBV20-1 and TRBJ1-6; 7 nucleotides agree with TRBD1. This CDR3 spans 16 amino acids. The germline V gene encodes CDR1 DFQATT and CDR2 SNEGSKA (reference sequence). CDR3 in DNA: TGCAGTGCTAGAGATCTTCAGGGACAGTATAATTCACCCCTCAACTTT. As protein: CSARDLQGQYNSPLNF.

This clonotype appeared many times. The chain employs TRBV20-1 and TRBJ2-1; perhaps TRBD1 as D (7 bases). CDR1 and CDR2 (germline): DFQATT, SNEGSKA (reference sequence). This CDR3 has 15 residues. The CDR3 coding sequence is TGCAGCCTTATTAATCCGGGACAGCTAGCGACAAGGAAGTTCTTC. This translates into CSLINPGQLATRKFF.

This clonotype was recorded at least ten times. In nucleotides, the CDR3 is TGCGCCAGCAGCTTGGTTGGACTCCAAGAGACCCAGTACTTC. Amino acid sequence: CASSLVGLQETQYF. The chain joins TRBV5-1 to TRBJ2-5; TRBD2 is a possible D gene (5 bases). Germline CDR1 is SGHRS and CDR2 is YFSETQ. The CDR3 loop spans 14 amino acids. Trimming shortened V by 0 bases and J by 1 base, and 7 bases separated the two germline ends.

This clonotype was detected many times. CDR3 coding DNA: TGTGCCAGCAGTTTTGGCAGGGGAGTTCTCGAGCAGTACTTC. Protein: CASSFGRGVLEQYF. V gene TRBV28 combines with J gene TRBJ2-7, with TRBD1 as a possible D gene (6 bases). Germline assignment: CDR1 MDHEN and CDR2 SYDVKM. Trimming pared 3 bases from V and 6 bases from J, leaving 15 bases between. This CDR3 spans 14 amino acids.

The table lists this clonotype with many counts. The V gene is TRBV5-1, the J gene TRBJ2-3; D may be TRBD2 (6 bases). Germline V lookup: CDR1 SGHRS, CDR2 YFSETQ. This CDR3 contains 14 residues. V lost 3 bases and J lost 0, with 8 bases in between. CDR3 nucleotides: TGCGCCAGCAGCTACAGCGGGAGCACAGATACGCAGTATTTT. It translates to CASSYSGSTDTQYF. The whole variable domain, remainder taken from reference TRBV5-1 and TRBJ2-3, is KAGVTQTPRYLIKTRGQQVTLSCSPISGHRSVSWYQQTPGQGLQFLFEYFSETQRNKGNFPGRFSGRQFSNSRSEMNVSTLELGDSALYLCASSYSGSTDTQYFGPGTRLTVL.

There are a few counts of this clonotype. CDR3 region: CASNTNPTSGRHNEQFF. CDR3 DNA sequence: TGCGCCAGCAACACGAACCCGACTAGCGGGCGTCACAATGAGCAGTTCTTC. V and J are TRBV5-1 and TRBJ2-1, with 10 bases matching TRBD2. Unmatched junction bases numbered 14, after V lost 6 bases and J lost 5 bases. The CDR3 length is 17 residues. The germline V gene has CDR1 SGHRS and CDR2 YFSETQ.

This clonotype was counted at least ten times. The chain carries TRBV18 and TRBJ2-3; the D call may be TRBD1 or TRBD2 (5 bases each). Trimming pared 6 bases from V and 3 bases from J, leaving 13 bases between. CDR1 and CDR2 from the germline V gene are KGHSH and LQKENI. The CDR3 is 14 residues long. CDR3 protein: CASSLSRETDTQYF. The CDR3 nucleotides read TGTGCCAGCTCTCTTAGCAGGGAGACAGATACGCAGTATTTT.

This clonotype was observed at least ten times. The chain recombines TRBV5-1 with TRBJ1-5; 7 bases line up with TRBD1. V lost 2 bases and J lost 1; bases outside the gene matches: 15. The CDR3 is 19 amino acids. Per the germline V gene, CDR1 is SGHRS and CDR2 is YFSETQ. CDR3 residues: CASSLPGLGQSGSNQPQHF. CDR3 DNA: TGCGCCAGCAGCTTACCGGGGTTGGGACAGTCAGGGAGCAATCAGCCCCAGCATTTT.

In this sample, this clonotype turned up many times. This sequence joins TRBV11-2 and TRBJ2-3; the match to TRBD2 covers 8 bases. After removal of 8 bases from V and 5 bases from J, the junction contained 15 bases not matched to a gene. Looked up from germline, CDR1 is SGHAT and CDR2 is FQNNGV. The CDR3 consists of 16 residues. The CDR3 DNA sequence: TGTGCCAGCTCTAACCGAGGAGCGGGAGTTTTAGATACGCAGTATTTT. Translated: CASSNRGAGVLDTQYF.

This clonotype occurred many times. This sequence joins TRBV15 and TRBJ1-1, with a tentative D call TRBD1 (5 bases). Germline lookup yields CDR1 LNHNV and CDR2 YYDKDF (reference sequence). Trimming stripped 0 bases from V and 4 bases from J, with 12 bases between. The CDR3 length is 15 residues. DNA for the CDR3: TGTGCCACCAGCAGAGATCCAGGGCCCGGCACTGAAGCTTTCTTT. Encoded protein: CATSRDPGPGTEAFF.

In its sample, this clonotype was seen many times. The chain links TRBV20-1 to TRBJ2-3, with D uncertain. Trimming removed 5 bases from V and 0 bases from J, with 18 bases in between. Germline V CDR1 and CDR2: DFQATT, SNEGSKA (reference sequence). This CDR3 is built from 16 residues. Here the CDR3 reads CSAPNAVRGSTDTQYF. The CDR3 DNA reads TGCAGTGCTCCTAACGCCGTTCGAGGTAGCACAGATACGCAGTATTTT.

This clonotype was seen at least ten times. The chain has TRBV7-3 and TRBJ2-5; TRBD1 or TRBD2 may be the D gene (6 bases each). This CDR3 contains 14 residues. The V end lost 5 bases, the J end lost 4 bases, and 14 bases lay between the germline ends. Germline V gene sequence: CDR1 SGHTA, CDR2 FQGTGA. The CDR3 region has the DNA TGTGCCAGCAGCCCTGGAGGGGGACGAGAGACCCAGTACTTC. Translated, it gives CASSPGGGRETQYF.

There are many counts of this clonotype. The rearrangement joins TRBV7-2 to TRBJ1-2, with 7 bases lining up with TRBD1. CDR1 is SGHTA and CDR2 is FQGNSA in the germline V gene. This CDR3 comprises 14 residues. The trim removed 2 bases at V and 8 bases at J, leaving 8 bases unmatched. The CDR3 DNA is TGTGCCAGCAGCTTAAGTAGGGGGCGAGTAGGCTACACCTTC. The encoded protein is CASSLSRGRVGYTF.

This clonotype was recorded at least ten times. This chain uses TRBV5-1 with TRBJ2-1, with 7 bases identical to TRBD1. The CDR3 totals 15 residues. In germline, CDR1 is SGHRS, CDR2 YFSETQ. J lost 2 bases, V lost 2 bases, and 4 bases had no gene match. The DNA of the CDR3 is TGCGCCAGCAGCTTAGGGGGCATCACCTACAATGAGCAGTTCTTC. Translation: CASSLGGITYNEQFF.

This clonotype was seen many times. V is TRBV5-5 and J is TRBJ2-1, with 10 bases matching TRBD2. With 3 bases clipped from V and 7 bases from J, the junction kept 7 bases outside the gene matches. The length of the CDR3 is 15 residues. Looked up from germline, CDR1 is SGHKS and CDR2 is YYEKEE (reference sequence). CDR3 loop: CASSSLAGERNEQFF. The CDR3 DNA reads TGTGCCAGCAGCTCTCTAGCGGGAGAGCGGAATGAGCAGTTCTTC.

This clonotype was observed at least ten times. The chain couples TRBV29-1 to TRBJ2-1, with 7 bases fitting TRBD2. The CDR3 covers 14 residues. Germline V gene sequence: CDR1 SQVTM, CDR2 ANQGSEA. V lost 4 bases and J lost 4; bases outside the gene matches: 7. The CDR3 nucleotides are TGCAGCGTTGTTGTGCGGGAGAGATACAATGAGCAGTTCTTC. Its protein product is CSVVVRERYNEQFF.